The present T cell receptor (beta chain) was sequenced within a study of blood T cell repertoires in COVID-19. Background on the study: COVID-19 samples from acute and convalescent phases originated in the United States, Italy and Spain. T cells, B-cell-depleted T cells, or PBMCs supplied cDNA or gDNA.

Germline V gene sequence: CDR1 WSHSY, CDR2 SAAADI. This CDR3 comprises 13 residues. The germline V and J ends were trimmed by 4 bases and 7 bases, with 13 bases remaining between them. Per the authors' pipeline: Amplifying reference gene primers gave estimates of nucleated cell counts. Method: immunoSEQ multiplex PCR; TCRdb's copy keeps in-frame clones and lacks some. That table is the source of V, J and clone size, and D and trimming were worked out from the DNA. In the table there are over 100,000 clones, 65% to 90% of which are singletons. Sequences were obtained from peripheral blood. The chain has TRBV10-2 and TRBJ1-2; possible D gene TRBD1, 5 bases. The sequence derives from a woman aged 55-75 years with active or convalescent COVID-19. The CDR3 DNA reads TGCGCCAGCAGTGGACGGTGGGGCAGTGGCTACACCTTC. Translating gives CASSGRWGSGYTF.